These 19 T cell receptor beta chains were sequenced from one sample in a study of blood T cell repertoires in COVID-19. Some clones are missing from TCRdb's copy, which holds only in-frame ones; the method was immunoSEQ multiplex PCR. The sample shows roughly 230,000 clones, approximately 82% of them seen only once. Sequenced material: peripheral blood. Every receptor here comes from a man aged 40-55 years with active or convalescent COVID-19.

The chain combines TRBV6-5 with TRBJ1-6; maybe TRBD1 (5 bases). V lost 5 bases to trimming and J lost 10 bases, with 15 bases between them. The CDR3 sequence is 14 residues long. CDR1 is MNHEY and CDR2 is SVGAGI in the germline V gene. DNA for the CDR3: TGTGCCAGCAGTCAAACAGGTTCGGAGTCACCCCTCCACTTT. Its translation is CASSQTGSESPLHF.

This clone was seen a single time. This sequence joins TRBV6-5 and TRBJ1-1; D may be TRBD1 (5 bases). Per germline, CDR1 MNHEY and CDR2 SVGAGI. Trimming stripped 4 bases from V and 4 bases from J, with 13 bases between. The CDR3 has 14 amino acids. CDR3: CASSSQGASTEAFF. For the CDR3, the DNA is TGTGCCAGCAGTTCCCAGGGCGCTTCCACTGAAGCTTTCTTT.

The chain couples TRBV4-2 to TRBJ1-6, with 7 bases aligning to TRBD1. The CDR3 extends over 19 amino acids. V was pared by 4 bases and J by 0 bases, with 12 bases of the junction left unmatched. Germline V lookup: CDR1 LGHNA, CDR2 YNFKEQ. CDR3 DNA: TGTGCCAGCAGCCGCCCGAGCGGAGGGGGCACCTCCTATAATTCACCCCTCCACTTT. This encodes CASSRPSGGGTSYNSPLHF.

Details on this clone: Sequence at one end of the junction differs from germline and may be a read error. The chain has TRBV12-3 or TRBV12-4 and TRBJ1-1; perhaps TRBD1 as D (5 bases). The CDR3 extends over 12 amino acids. In DNA, the CDR3 is TGTGCCAGCAGTTACGGACAAGACAAAGCCGTCTTT. Its protein is CASSYGQDKAVF.

This clone was observed a few times. The V and J genes are TRBV27 and TRBJ1-6; maybe TRBD1 (6 bases). CDR1 and CDR2 (germline): MNHEY, SMNVEV (reference sequence). CDR3 size: 15 residues. The V end was cut by 1 base, the J end by 7 bases, with 11 bases between. The CDR3 spells CASSLFRTANSPLHF. DNA for the CDR3: TGTGCCAGCAGTTTATTTCGGACAGCCAATTCACCCCTCCACTTT.

The chain carries TRBV5-1 and TRBJ2-2; D is possibly TRBD2 (6 bases). Trimming removed 2 bases from V and 0 bases from J, with 8 bases in between. This CDR3 region has 15 residues. Germline V gene lookup returns CDR1 SGHRS and CDR2 YFSETQ. The CDR3 DNA is TGCGCCAGCAGCTTTAGCGGACCGAACACCGGGGAGCTGTTTTTT. This gives the protein CASSFSGPNTGELFF.

This chain connects TRBV6-2 or TRBV6-3 to TRBJ2-7; D remains ambiguous. Trimming left V 1 base short and J 2 bases short, with 6 bases between. The CDR3 totals 13 residues. Germline values: CDR1 MNHEY, CDR2 SVGEGT. DNA for the CDR3: TGTGCCAGCAGTTACTACTTTGCCTACGAGCAGTACTTC. As protein: CASSYYFAYEQYF.

The rearrangement uses TRBV4-1 and TRBJ1-1; 9 bases line up with TRBD1. The CDR3 is 14 residues long. After removal of 5 bases from V and 5 bases from J, the junction contained 6 bases not matched to a gene. Germline V gives CDR1 MGHRA, CDR2 YSYEKL. CDR3 sequence: CASSSGQGDTEAFF. DNA for the CDR3: TGCGCCAGCAGCTCGGGACAGGGAGATACTGAAGCTTTCTTT.

The V gene is TRBV2, the J gene TRBJ1-1; tentatively, D is TRBD1 (5 bases). The V gene's germline CDR1 is SNHLY and CDR2 FYNNEI. V was cut by 3 bases and J by 9 bases, with 11 bases left in between. The CDR3 runs 12 residues. The CDR3 coding sequence is TGTGCCAGCAGTGACAGGGCAGAGCAAGCTTTCTTT. Its protein product is CASSDRAEQAFF.

This chain's CDR3 is CASSDSGGGYNEQFF. The DNA for the CDR3 is TGCGCCAGCAGTGATTCGGGGGGGGGTTACAATGAGCAGTTCTTC. The chain employs TRBV10-1 and TRBJ2-1; 8 nucleotides align to TRBD2. After removal of 3 bases from V and 4 bases from J, the junction contained 5 bases not matched to a gene. This CDR3 comprises 15 residues. Looked up from germline, CDR1 is WNHNN and CDR2 is SYGVQD (reference sequence).

A remark on this clone: The same CDR3 is also encoded by other DNA sequences in this sample. This chain uses TRBV3-1 (or the pseudogene TRBV3-2) with TRBJ1-6, with no clear D. This CDR3 is built from 13 residues. V was shortened by 6 bases and J by 5 bases, with 8 bases between the two germline ends. CDR1 is LGHDT, CDR2 YNNKEL, per germline (reference sequence). CDR3 nucleotides: TGTGCCAGCAGGGGAGTCGATAATTCACCCCTCCACTTT. Translation gives CASRGVDNSPLHF.

This clone was found once. The chain joins TRBV3-1 (or the pseudogene TRBV3-2) to TRBJ1-3, with 7 bases matching TRBD1. Looked up from germline, CDR1 is LGHDT and CDR2 is YNNKEL (reference sequence). This CDR3 contains 15 residues. V shed 4 bases and J 1 base; nucleotides not matched to a gene: 4. The DNA for the CDR3 is TGTGCCAGCAGCCCTAGACAGGGTTCTGGAAACACCATATATTTT. Translating it yields CASSPRQGSGNTIYF.

The chain employs TRBV10-3 and TRBJ1-1; D unresolved. Germline CDR1 ENHRY, CDR2 SYGVKD. V was pared by 6 bases and J by 1 base, with 12 bases between. This CDR3 spans 14 amino acids. DNA for the CDR3: TGTGCCATCAGCCAACCCCAGCGGAACACTGAAGCTTTCTTT. This codes for CAISQPQRNTEAFF.

The J gene is TRBJ1-3, the V gene TRBV28; TRBD1 is a possible D gene (5 bases). V was shortened by 3 bases and J by 2 bases, with 8 bases between the two germline ends. Germline V gene sequence: CDR1 MDHEN, CDR2 SYDVKM. The CDR3 has 14 residues. CDR3 sequence (DNA): TGTGCCAGCAGTTTGGGGACTCCTGGAAACACCATATATTTT. This sequence encodes CASSLGTPGNTIYF.

The rearrangement links TRBV11-2 to TRBJ2-1, with 8 bases matching TRBD2. Germline CDR1 and CDR2: SGHAT and FQNNGV. Trimming took 6 bases from V and 2 from J; bases not matched to a gene: 9. This CDR3 has 16 residues. The CDR3 reads CASSPGGGMAYNEQFF. The CDR3, as DNA: TGTGCCAGCAGTCCCGGGGGGGGGATGGCCTACAATGAGCAGTTCTTC.

This chain links TRBV6-5 with TRBJ2-5, with 10 bases fitting TRBD2. The CDR3 covers 15 residues. Germline loops: CDR1 MNHEY, CDR2 SVGAGI. V lost 7 bases, J lost 2 bases, and 7 bases stayed unmatched. The CDR3 region has the DNA TGTGCCAGCAAGGCTAGCGGGAGAGCGCAAGAGACCCAGTACTTC. This sequence encodes CASKASGRAQETQYF.

This clone has a single count. The rearrangement uses TRBV18 and TRBJ1-5, with unresolved D. The CDR3 contains 14 residues. CDR1 is KGHSH, CDR2 LQKENI, per germline. V gave up 3 bases and J gave up 3 bases, with 9 bases separating them. The CDR3 nucleotides read TGTGCCAGCTCACCGAGGCGGAACAATCAGCCCCAGCATTTT. This sequence encodes CASSPRRNNQPQHF.

The chain links TRBV5-5 to TRBJ1-5, with D perhaps TRBD1 (5 bases). The V gene lost 2 bases and the J gene lost 0 bases, with 9 bases spanning the gap. In germline, CDR1 is SGHKS, CDR2 YYEKEE (reference sequence). This CDR3 has 15 residues. CDR3 nucleotides: TGTGCCAGCAGCTTCCTCGGGGGTAGCAATCAGCCCCAGCATTTT. It yields the protein CASSFLGGSNQPQHF. Based on the CDR3 plus reference TRBV5-5 and TRBJ1-5, the full variable domain is DAGVTQSPTHLIKTRGQQVTLRCSPISGHKSVSWYQQVLGQGPQFIFQYYEKEERGRGNFPDRFSARQFPNYSSELNVNALLLGDSALYLCASSFLGGSNQPQHFGDGTRLSIL.

This chain links TRBV6-4 with TRBJ2-1; possibly TRBD2 for D (6 bases). The V end lost 3 bases, the J end lost 7 bases, and 10 bases lay between the germline ends. This CDR3 region has 13 residues. The germline gives CDR1 MRHNA, CDR2 SNTAGT. CDR3 region: CASSEHGGNEQFF. The DNA of the CDR3 is TGTGCCAGCAGTGAACATGGGGGGAATGAGCAGTTCTTC.